The TCR beta chain under discussion was sequenced for a study of T cells expressing NK-cell markers. The overall study: Sorted T-cell subsets CD3+CD56+NKG2C+, CD3+CD56+NKG2C- and CD3+CD56-NKG2C+ were TCR beta-sequenced. HCMV seropositivity characterized most of the eight sequenced donors, and seronegativity one. Findings and caveats of the study: A handful of donors showed these clonotypes also leading the CD3+CD56-NKG2C+ fraction.

Researchers built TCR beta cDNA using 5'RACE template switching with UMIs. TCRdb reprocessed the 5' RACE reads and keeps a single row for each CDR3 protein, giving no DNA. Here the sample table reports about 440,000 distinct CDR3 sequences. As regards this clonotype: Its target is unknown.

This clonotype was obtained from a woman aged 18 to 75 in good health. The sample comprised blood T cells: a sorted CD56 or NKG2C T cell subset, CD4+ or CD8+ T cells, or bulk PBMC T cells (not recorded which).

The CDR3 sequence: CAWSVPRGPNQPQHF. The V call is TRBV30, the J call TRBJ1-5; TCRdb's D call of TRBD1 is untestable without DNA. The CDR3 runs to 15 residues. The germline V gene encodes CDR1 GTSNPN and CDR2 SVGIG (reference sequence).